The sequence of this T cell receptor (beta chain) was determined in a study of blood T cell repertoires in COVID-19. About the research overall: Researchers got acute and convalescent COVID-19 samples from the United States, Italy and Spain. The cDNA or gDNA used as material had been derived from T cells, B-cell-depleted T cells, or PBMCs.

This clone was seen a handful of times. As processed by the authors: Amplification from reference gene primers served as the basis for estimated nucleated cell counts. Libraries were prepared by immunoSEQ multiplex PCR; TCRdb keeps only in-frame clonotypes and omits some of them. V and J calls and clone size come straight from that table; D and trimming were deduced from the DNA. The sample has 200,000 to 300,000 clones; approximately 80% are singletons. The receptor was isolated from a man aged 40-50 years who had recovered from COVID-19. Sequencing used peripheral blood.

The CDR3 loop reads CASSGEGGNGYTF. Written as DNA, the CDR3 is TGCGCCAGCAGTGGGGAAGGGGGTAATGGCTACACCTTC. The rearrangement uses TRBV10-1 and TRBJ1-2; the D gene is possibly TRBD1 (6 bases). The CDR3 runs to 13 residues. Per the germline V gene, CDR1 is WNHNN and CDR2 is SYGVQD (reference sequence). With 4 bases removed from V and 6 bases from J, the gap between germline ends came to 12 bases.